The rows below give T cell receptor beta chains drawn from one sample of a study of blood T cell repertoires in COVID-19. Data came from immunoSEQ multiplex PCR; TCRdb stores just in-frame clones and leaves some out. The sample records approximately 210,000 clones, more than 75% being singletons. Sequenced: peripheral blood. All receptors come from a woman aged 40 to 50 with acute or convalescent COVID-19. CDR3s include the opening cysteine and the closing phenylalanine or tryptophan. The order of the fields is J gene, V gene, CDR3 protein.

TRBJ2-3,TRBV7-9,CASSRQGQADTQYF
TRBJ2-7,TRBV19,CASSIREAYEQYF
TRBJ1-1,TRBV4-1,CASSQEGGIIGTGEAFF
TRBJ2-7,TRBV7-2,CASSLHGQGVYEQYF
TRBJ1-2,TRBV20-1,CSAPHSYGYTF
TRBJ2-2,TRBV6-5,CASKKGTENTGELFF
TRBJ2-3,TRBV4-1,CASSQDSTITDTQYF
TRBJ2-5,TRBV19,CASSHARAQETQYF
TRBJ1-6,TRBV5-6,CASSLVTGGSPLHF
TRBJ1-6,TRBV6-1,CASSVAKSSYNSPLHF
TRBJ2-1,TRBV29-1,CSVDPPGDYRQFF
TRBJ2-2,TRBV24-1,CATSPRGGELFF
TRBJ1-6,TRBV6-1,CASSEVGPRSYNSPLHF
TRBJ2-3,TRBV6-4,CASSEVAGSADTQYF
TRBJ1-2,TRBV6-5,CASSYREGGGSYGYTF
TRBJ2-3,TRBV27,CASTFSGRDTDTQYF
TRBJ2-5,TRBV7-9,CASSRDRGFQETQYF
TRBJ2-7,TRBV7-9,CASSLGAGGHYEQYF
TRBJ2-7,TRBV28,CASSPGGGTYEQYF
TRBJ2-3,TRBV19,CASRTGGTDTQYF
TRBJ1-5,TRBV6-1,CASSEETGGDQPQHF
TRBJ1-1,TRBV5-1,CASSRARDRVDTEAFF
TRBJ2-2,TRBV24-1,CATSDTGTSGTPNTGELFF
TRBJ1-4,TRBV5-8,CASSLAGEKLFF
TRBJ1-1,TRBV11-2,CASSLLTGGYTEAFF
TRBJ2-7,TRBV5-5,CASSHLTGNEQYF
TRBJ1-1,TRBV6-5,CASRWGGNTEAFF
TRBJ1-5,TRBV10-3,CAISEGQGGNQPQHF
TRBJ2-2,TRBV7-9,CASIHRAGVAGELFF
TRBJ2-7,TRBV12-3/TRBV12-4,CASSLAGDYEQYF
TRBJ2-7,TRBV6-2/TRBV6-3,CASSLREVRDEQYF
TRBJ2-1,TRBV18,CASSPPGIISGRSYNEQFF
TRBJ2-7,TRBV3-1/TRBV3-2,CASSSGTGAYEQYF
TRBJ1-5,TRBV2,CASSGQLNSNQPQHF
TRBJ1-1,TRBV5-5,CASSLEGLTEAFF
TRBJ1-1,TRBV19,CASSGTAFNTEAFF